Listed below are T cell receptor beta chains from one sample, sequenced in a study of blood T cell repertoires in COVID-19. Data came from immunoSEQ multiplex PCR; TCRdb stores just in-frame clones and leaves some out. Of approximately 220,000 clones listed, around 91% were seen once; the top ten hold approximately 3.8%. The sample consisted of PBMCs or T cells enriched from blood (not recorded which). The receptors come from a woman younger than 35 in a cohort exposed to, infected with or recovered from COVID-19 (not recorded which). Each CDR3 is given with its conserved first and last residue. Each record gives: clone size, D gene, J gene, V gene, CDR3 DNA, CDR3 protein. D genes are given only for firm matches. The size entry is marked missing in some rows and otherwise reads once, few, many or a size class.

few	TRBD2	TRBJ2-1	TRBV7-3	TGTGCCAGCAGCTCCGGGACTAGCGGGATGGAGCAGTTCTTC	CASSSGTSGMEQFF
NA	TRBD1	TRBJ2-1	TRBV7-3	TGTGCCAGCAGCCCAGGCCCGGGACAGATCAATGAGCAGTTCTTC	CASSPGPGQINEQFF
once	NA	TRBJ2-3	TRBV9	TGTGCCAGCAACCACAGGGTCACAGATACGCAGTATTTT	CASNHRVTDTQYF
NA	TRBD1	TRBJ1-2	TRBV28	TGTGCCAGCAATACCGGACAGGGGCCCAACTACACCTTC	CASNTGQGPNYTF
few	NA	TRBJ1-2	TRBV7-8	TGTGCCAGCAGCTTTCGTTTCCGGCGGGCCGGCTATGGCTACACCTTC	CASSFRFRRAGYGYTF
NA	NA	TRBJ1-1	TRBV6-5	TGTGCCAGCGGCCCAGAACATGACACTGAAGCTTTCTTT	CASGPEHDTEAFF
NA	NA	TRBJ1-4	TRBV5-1	TGCGCCAGCAGCCCGCAGGGGAACGAAAAACTGTTTTTT	CASSPQGNEKLFF
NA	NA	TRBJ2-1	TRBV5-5	TGTGCCAGCAGCTTGCTAGTTAATCTTCCGGATGAGCAGTTCTTC	CASSLLVNLPDEQFF
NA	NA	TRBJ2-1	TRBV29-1	TGCAGCGTTGATACCCAGTCATACTACAATGAGCAGTTCTTC	CSVDTQSYYNEQFF
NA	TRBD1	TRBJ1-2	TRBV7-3	TGTGCCAGCAGCTCCCTGACAGGGAGTGGCTACACCTTC	CASSSLTGSGYTF
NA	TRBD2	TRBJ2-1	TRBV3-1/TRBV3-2	TGTGCCAGCAGCCCTAGAAGCGGGAGGGCCTACAATGAGCAGTTCTTC	CASSPRSGRAYNEQFF
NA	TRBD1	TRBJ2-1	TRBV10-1	TGCGCCAGCAGTGAGTTTAGGACAGGGGGCTACAATGAGCAGTTCTTC	CASSEFRTGGYNEQFF
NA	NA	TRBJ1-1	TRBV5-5	TGTGCCAGCAGTACGTTCGAAGCCCGGGGAGCTTTCTTT	CASSTFEARGAFF
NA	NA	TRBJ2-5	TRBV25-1	TGTGCCAGCAGTGAACCGGGGGAGTACCAAGAGACCCAGTACTTC	CASSEPGEYQETQYF
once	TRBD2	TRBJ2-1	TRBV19	TGTGCCAGTAGTATAGTTCGGACTAGCGGGGGGTACAATGAGCAGTTCTTC	CASSIVRTSGGYNEQFF
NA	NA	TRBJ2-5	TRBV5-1	TGCGCCAGCAGCTTGCGGGGGACCTCCCAAGAGACCCAGTACTTC	CASSLRGTSQETQYF
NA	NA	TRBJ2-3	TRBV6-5	TGTGCCAGCAGTCTTCGACTAGTATCCGATACGCAGTATTTT	CASSLRLVSDTQYF
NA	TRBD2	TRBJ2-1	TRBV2	TGTGCCAGCAGTGAATTGGTAGCGGGGAGCTCCTACAATGAGCAGTTCTTC	CASSELVAGSSYNEQFF
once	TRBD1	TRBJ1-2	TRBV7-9	TGTGCCAGCAGCCCGTTTAATACAGGGGTGCCACAATGGGGCTACACCTTC	CASSPFNTGVPQWGYTF
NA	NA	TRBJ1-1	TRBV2	TGTGCCAGCAGTGTGGCCGGGGAGGGGCGGAACACTGAAGCTTTCTTT	CASSVAGEGRNTEAFF
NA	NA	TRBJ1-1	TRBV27	TGTGCCAGCACCCGGGGAAGTAGCACTGAAGCTTTCTTT	CASTRGSSTEAFF
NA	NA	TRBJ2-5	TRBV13	TGTGCCAGCAGCCACACGGAGACCCAGTACTTC	CASSHTETQYF
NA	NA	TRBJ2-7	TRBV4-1	TGCGCCAGCAGCCAGAAACAGGGCTCCTACGAGCAGTACTTC	CASSQKQGSYEQYF
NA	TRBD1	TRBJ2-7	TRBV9	TGTGCCAGCAGCCCGACAGGGGCGATTAGGGAGCAGTACTTC	CASSPTGAIREQYF
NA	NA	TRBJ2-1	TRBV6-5	TGTGCCAGCAGTTATATCCGCAGGGATGAGCAGTTCTTC	CASSYIRRDEQFF
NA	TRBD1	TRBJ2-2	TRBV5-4	TGTGCCAGCAGCTTCGGGACAGGGGGGTTCGGGGAGCTGTTTTTT	CASSFGTGGFGELFF
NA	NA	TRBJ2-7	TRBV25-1	TGTGCCAGCAGTGATAGGGGGGGGCTCTACGAGCAGTACTTC	CASSDRGGLYEQYF
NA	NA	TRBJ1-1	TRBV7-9	TGTGCCAGCAGCTTAGAATCGCGGGGGAACACTGAAGCTTTCTTT	CASSLESRGNTEAFF
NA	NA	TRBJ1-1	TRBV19	TGTGCCAGTAGTATTGTGATTAGCACTGAAGCTTTCTTT	CASSIVISTEAFF
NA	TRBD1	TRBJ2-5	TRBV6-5	TGTGCCAGCACACCGGGACAGGGTTACGGAGAGACCCAGTACTTC	CASTPGQGYGETQYF
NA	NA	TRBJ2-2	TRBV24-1	TGTGCCACCAGTGAGCGGGACAGATACACCGGGGAGCTGTTTTTT	CATSERDRYTGELFF
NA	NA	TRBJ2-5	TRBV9	TGTGCCAGCTCCCCAGCGAACCAAGAGACCCAGTACTTC	CASSPANQETQYF
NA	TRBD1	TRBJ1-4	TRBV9	TGTGCCAGCAGCGTAGCTTCCGAGGGACAGTTCGTTAATGAAAAACTGTTTTTT	CASSVASEGQFVNEKLFF
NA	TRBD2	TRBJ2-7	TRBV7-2	TGTGCCAGCAGCGAAACTAGCGGAGCCACTTTGAAGCAGTACTTC	CASSETSGATLKQYF
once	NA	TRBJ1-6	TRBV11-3	TGTGCCAGCAGGGCGCTGGGGGGGAATTCACCCCTCCACTTT	CASRALGGNSPLHF
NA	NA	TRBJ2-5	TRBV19	TGTGCCAGTAGTCTAAGGCCCTCGGGGACCCAGTACTTC	CASSLRPSGTQYF
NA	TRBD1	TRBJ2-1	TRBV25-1	TGTGCCAGCAGTGGTCTCGGACAGGCCTCCTACAATGAGCAGTTCTTC	CASSGLGQASYNEQFF
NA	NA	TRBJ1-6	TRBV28	TGTGCCACCACTACGGGGTATTCACCCCTCCACTTT	CATTTGYSPLHF
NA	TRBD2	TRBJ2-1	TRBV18	TGTGCCAGCTCCCCGACTAGCGGCTCCGCGCTAGAATCCTACAATGAGCAGTTCTTC	CASSPTSGSALESYNEQFF
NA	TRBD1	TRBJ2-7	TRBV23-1	TGCGCCAGCAGCCACAGGGGCCCGAACGAGCAGTACTTC	CASSHRGPNEQYF
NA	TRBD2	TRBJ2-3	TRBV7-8	TGTGCCAGCAGCTCCCAGCGGGGATACCGCACAGATACGCAGTATTTT	CASSSQRGYRTDTQYF
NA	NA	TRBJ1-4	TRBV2	TGTGCCAGCAGTGGGGTACGGGGAGGGAATGAAAAACTGTTTTTT	CASSGVRGGNEKLFF
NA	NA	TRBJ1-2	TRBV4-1	TGCGCCAGCAGCCAAGTGGTTACAGGTCCTAACTATGGCTACACCTTC	CASSQVVTGPNYGYTF